This T cell receptor beta chain appears in the sequencing data of a study of PD-1 blockade in classical Hodgkin lymphoma (dated by TCRdb to the early 2020s). Notes on the research overall: Nivolumab dosing was 3 mg/kg intravenously every 2 weeks, continuing until either disease progression or unacceptable toxicity. To define a peripheral blood immune signature of response to PD-1 blockade in classical Hodgkin lymphoma, the study combined TCR beta sequencing with CyTOF.

This clone was picked up one time. No antigen is known for it. No much larger clone is present one base from it, and per-base qualities are unavailable. The Qiagen DNeasy kit was used to extract genomic DNA from unsorted PBMCs and from the negatively selected CD4+ and CD8+ fractions. Amplification of TCR beta CDR3 regions was done by immunoSEQ multiplex PCR with primers that anneal to V and J segments. A synthetic immune receptor repertoire was used to minimize amplification bias, and remaining bias was computationally removed after sequencing. The study's processing was this. Custom Python scripts were used to quantify repertoire diversity as the Shannon entropy index. The unsorted, CD4+ and CD8+ repertoires were each analyzed separately, with the exception of combined analyses, where CD4+ and CD8+ sequences were merged in silico. A clone was considered expanded if an increase in frequency of at least 2-fold after treatment relative to C1D1 was found, and a pseudocount of 0.5 was applied to clones undetected at baseline. Singleton clones were defined as clones with 0 or 1 copy at C1D1, and non-singleton clones were defined as clones with 2 or more copies. By matching protein sequences in sorted samples from the same patient, clones expanded in unsorted samples were annotated as CD4+, CD8+ or unknown. Wilcoxon tests on paired samples were used to test diversity changes from C1D1 to C4D1. TCRdb retrieved this table from immuneACCESS and kept in-frame rearrangements only. Not all clones are present; in checked studies, unresolved V genes account for under half, and no reason is known for the remainder. V, J and clone size derive from that table, while D and trimming were established from the DNA sequence. The sample table records around 90,000 clones; roughly 78% of these occur just once. The ten largest clones take up about 9% of the sample.

The time point label here, explained by the study, means: cycle 4 day 1 (C4D1), after 6 weeks of nivolumab. Every trial patient had relapsed after autologous stem cell transplantation, and cohorts A, B and C differed in prior brentuximab vedotin exposure. A total of fewer than 65 patients with relapsed/refractory classical Hodgkin lymphoma made up the trial cohort, and each patient's best overall response was complete response, partial response or progressive disease. Trial patients were treated with single-agent nivolumab in the multi-cohort phase II CheckMate 205 trial. Best overall response was determined by an independent review committee according to the 2007 International Working Group response criteria. Trial PBMCs were collected just before the start of nivolumab (C1D1) and during therapy at cycle 2 day 1 and cycle 4 day 1. Peripheral blood was collected in 8 mL Vacutainer Cell Preparation Tubes, from which PBMCs were isolated by centrifugation and then cryopreserved.

Deletion took 3 bases off V and 4 bases off J, with a span of 16 bases between the germline ends. From the germline V gene, CDR1 is SGDLS and CDR2 is YYNGEE. The CDR3, from cysteine to phenylalanine, totals 15 residues. Only the CDR3 DNA stays, 45 bases, in frame from base 1. The study at large found these results: CD4+ but not CD8+ TCR diversity rose significantly by C4D1 (p=0.0027 vs p=0.16), most apparent in complete responders (p=0.02). The study was limited to a single clinical trial cohort, and causes of repertoire differences, possibly disease activity or prior therapy, remained undefined. Newly diagnosed patients were reported to have lower baseline TCR diversity than healthy donors, and relapsed/refractory patients were reported to have lower baseline TCR diversity still. Diversity was lower in patients who began nivolumab less than 1 year after ASCT, so these patients were left out of later analyses to avoid confounding by immune reconstitution. Among trial patients, those achieving complete response had baseline diversity similar to that of newly diagnosed patients, while diversity was significantly lower in partial responders and progressors.

This chain is built from TRBV9 and TRBJ2-5; the D gene assignment is perhaps TRBD1 or TRBD2, with each matching 6 bases. The sample was peripheral blood mononuclear cells (PBMCs), taken before the fourth cycle of nivolumab. This TCR came from a human donor with classical Hodgkin lymphoma. The nucleotides read TGTGCCAGCAGCGCGGAGGGGGGCGCATCAGAGACCCAGTACTTC. This codes for CASSAEGGASETQYF.